The 24 T cell receptor beta chains below were found in one sample sequenced in a study of OX40 agonist ivuxolimab in advanced cancers. Sequencing used immunoSEQ multiplex PCR; TCRdb keeps in-frame clones, though not all of them. Among around 100,000 clones, about 91% were seen once, and the ten largest hold 0.25% to 0.35%. This specimen consisted of CD4+ or CD8+ T cells sorted from blood, obtained in a trial of the OX40 agonist ivuxolimab. The receptors originated from an adult with an advanced solid tumor such as melanoma, head and neck, liver or kidney cancer.

J is TRBJ1-1 and V is TRBV29-1; D might be TRBD1 (6 bases). V dropped 6 bases and J dropped 0 bases, with 14 bases sitting between them. Germline CDR1 and CDR2: SQVTM and ANQGSEA. The CDR3 runs to 14 residues. The CDR3 DNA reads TGCAGCGTCCAAACAGGGAGGTTGAACACTGAAGCTTTCTTT. Translated, it gives CSVQTGRLNTEAFF.

The chain is built from TRBV10-2 and TRBJ1-4; unclear D gene. The CDR3 length is 12 residues. Between the trimmed V and J ends, which lost 6 bases and 2 bases, there was a span of 4 bases. CDR1 WSHSY and CDR2 SAAADI come from the germline V gene. CDR3 sequence reads: CASRDTNEKLFF. DNA of the CDR3: TGCGCCAGCAGGGATACTAATGAAAAACTGTTTTTT.

About this clone: A junction end diverges from the germline sequence, so it may reflect a read error. The chain has TRBV7-3 and TRBJ2-7, with TRBD2 identical over 14 bases. Germline V CDR1 and CDR2: SGHTA, FQGTGA. The CDR3 is made up of 20 amino acids. In DNA, the CDR3 is TGTGCCAGCAGCCTAACGGGGGGGAGGACTAGCGGGAGGCTGACCTACGAGCAGTACTTC. Encoded protein: CASSLTGGRTSGRLTYEQYF.

The chain uses TRBV19 and TRBJ1-4; no clear D. The CDR3 consists of 13 residues. Trimming pared 4 bases from V and 4 bases from J, leaving 7 bases between. Germline CDR1 reads LNHDA; CDR2 reads SQIVND (reference sequence). The CDR3 DNA sequence: TGTGCCAGTAGTAAGAGTTTTAATGAAAAACTGTTTTTT. Amino acids: CASSKSFNEKLFF.

This chain uses TRBV28 with TRBJ1-3; D gene unclear. The CDR3 is 13 amino acids. The V gene lost 5 bases and the J gene lost 5 bases, with 10 bases spanning the gap. Germline V lookup: CDR1 MDHEN, CDR2 SYDVKM. The CDR3 region is CASSPSGRNTIYF. CDR3 bases: TGTGCCAGCAGTCCCTCGGGCCGAAACACCATATATTTT.

The chain couples TRBV19 to TRBJ2-5, with D maybe TRBD1 (7 bases). CDR3 length equals 15 residues. The ends were cut back, 5 bases at V and 5 bases at J, with 18 bases in the middle. Germline V gene lookup returns CDR1 LNHDA and CDR2 SQIVND (reference sequence). The CDR3 sequence is CASSPRATGRETQYF. The CDR3 coding sequence is TGTGCCAGTAGTCCAAGGGCGACAGGGAGGGAGACCCAGTACTTC.

The V gene is TRBV30, the J gene TRBJ2-5, with D maybe TRBD2 (6 bases). In germline, CDR1 is GTSNPN, CDR2 SVGIG (reference sequence). This CDR3 is 16 amino acids long. The V gene lost 0 bases and the J gene lost 6 bases, with 20 bases spanning the gap. The CDR3 DNA sequence: TGTGCCTGGAGTGTAATCCCGGGACTCGATAGGCAGACCCAGTACTTC. Translation: CAWSVIPGLDRQTQYF.

V and J are TRBV11-3 and TRBJ2-1; unclear D gene. Germline CDR1 is SGHNT and CDR2 is YENEEA. The germline V and J ends were trimmed by 4 bases and 0 bases, with 13 bases remaining between them. The length of the CDR3 is 16 residues. The CDR3: CASSSRWLGSYNEQFF. The CDR3 DNA is TGTGCCAGCAGCTCCCGGTGGCTAGGCTCCTACAATGAGCAGTTCTTC.

This clone was seen only once. The chain has TRBV7-2 and TRBJ1-1; the D gene is possibly TRBD1 (6 bases). CDR1 is SGHTA, CDR2 FQGNSA, per germline. CDR3 size: 13 residues. Between the trimmed V and J ends, which lost 6 bases and 0 bases, there was a span of 8 bases. The chain's CDR3 is CASRGGLNTEAFF. CDR3 nucleotide sequence: TGTGCCAGCAGGGGGGGGCTGAACACTGAAGCTTTCTTT.

The V gene is TRBV6-5, the J gene TRBJ2-7; D remains ambiguous. This CDR3 spans 13 amino acids. Germline CDR1 is MNHEY and CDR2 is SVGAGI. Trimming took off 6 bases at V and 2 bases at J, with 11 bases between the two ends. The CDR3 loop reads CASSPVKAYEQYF. CDR3 coding DNA: TGTGCCAGCAGCCCCGTGAAGGCCTACGAGCAGTACTTC.

The chain employs TRBV2 and TRBJ1-2; tentatively, D is TRBD1 (6 bases). V dropped 4 bases and J dropped 2 bases, with 11 bases sitting between them. The CDR3 runs 14 residues. CDR1 is SNHLY, CDR2 FYNNEI, per germline. This CDR3 is CASSGQAGNYGYTF. CDR3 nucleotides: TGTGCCAGCAGTGGACAGGCAGGAAACTATGGCTACACCTTC.

The chain has TRBV20-1 and TRBJ1-2; D might be TRBD1 (6 bases). Trimming pared 3 bases from V and 7 bases from J, leaving 9 bases between. The CDR3 is made up of 11 amino acids. Germline V CDR1 and CDR2: DFQATT, SNEGSKA (reference sequence). CDR3 amino acids: CSASPGAGYTF. CDR3 DNA: TGCAGTGCTAGTCCGGGGGCTGGCTACACCTTC.

This clone was observed a single time. The chain combines TRBV5-1 with TRBJ2-6; D remains ambiguous. The V gene's germline CDR1 is SGHRS and CDR2 YFSETQ. The CDR3 totals 15 residues. V was trimmed by 0 bases and J by 0 bases, leaving 4 bases between them. CDR3 amino acids: CASSLALSGANVLTF. The CDR3 region has the DNA TGCGCCAGCAGCTTGGCTCTCTCTGGGGCCAACGTCCTGACTTTC.

This sequence joins TRBV9 and TRBJ2-2; tentative D call: TRBD1 (6 bases). In germline, CDR1 is SGDLS, CDR2 YYNGEE. CDR3 length: 15 residues. The V end was cut by 4 bases, the J end by 0 bases, with 10 bases between. The CDR3 loop reads CASSYDRTNTGELFF. CDR3 DNA: TGTGCCAGCAGCTACGACAGGACGAACACCGGGGAGCTGTTTTTT.

J is TRBJ2-2 and V is TRBV27; D gene ambiguous. The V end lost 6 bases, the J end lost 3 bases, and 14 bases lay between the germline ends. CDR1 and CDR2 (germline): MNHEY, SMNVEV (reference sequence). The CDR3 consists of 15 residues. CDR3 in DNA: TGTGCCAGCAGCTCGATAGGAATCGACACCGGGGAGCTGTTTTTT. Translation: CASSSIGIDTGELFF.

The CDR3 DNA reads as TGTGCCAGCAGCTTGTCCCAGGGCCGCGCCTACGAGCAGTACTTC. It translates to CASSLSQGRAYEQYF. The chain uses TRBV5-5 and TRBJ2-7; D possibly corresponds to TRBD1 (5 bases). CDR1 is SGHKS and CDR2 is YYEKEE in the germline V gene (reference sequence). This CDR3 contains 15 residues. V lost 1 base and J lost 2, with 13 bases in between.

The J gene is TRBJ2-3, the V gene TRBV10-3, with 11 positions matching TRBD2. Unmatched junction bases numbered 2, after V lost 2 bases and J lost 1 base. The germline gives CDR1 ENHRY, CDR2 SYGVKD. This CDR3 is built from 16 residues. In DNA form, the CDR3 reads TGTGCCATCAGTGAGACTAGCGGGAGCGGCACAGATACGCAGTATTTT. It specifies CAISETSGSGTDTQYF.

The chain is built from TRBV5-6 and TRBJ2-1; no reliable D call. The CDR3 loop spans 12 amino acids. Germline-derived CDR1 and CDR2 are SGHDT and YYEEEE. The V gene lost 4 bases and the J gene lost 10 bases, with 12 bases spanning the gap. CDR3: CASSISVHEQFF. The CDR3 region has the DNA TGTGCCAGCAGCATCTCCGTCCACGAGCAGTTCTTC. The whole variable domain, remainder taken from reference TRBV5-6 and TRBJ2-1, is DAGVTQSPTHLIKTRGQQVTLRCSPKSGHDTVSWYQQALGQGPQFIFQYYEEEERQRGNFPDRFSGHQFPNYSSELNVNALLLGDSALYLCASSISVHEQFFGPGTRLTVL.

The CDR3 DNA sequence: TGTGCCAGCTCACCACCGGGACTAGGGCCTGAGACCCAGTACTTC. Its translation is CASSPPGLGPETQYF. This rearrangement joins TRBV18 to TRBJ2-5; 8 positions agree with TRBD2. Germline lookup yields CDR1 KGHSH and CDR2 LQKENI. V trimming: 0 bases; J trimming: 5 bases; junction bases outside the gene matches: 5. The CDR3 is 15 residues long.

This chain joins TRBV2 and TRBJ2-5, with 10 bases aligning to TRBD1. After removal of 8 bases from V and 7 bases from J, the junction contained 13 bases not matched to a gene. The CDR3 runs 15 residues. Per germline, CDR1 SNHLY and CDR2 FYNNEI. CDR3 sequence: CASGDRGRDVGTQYF. CDR3 in DNA: TGTGCCAGCGGGGACAGGGGCCGGGACGTCGGGACCCAGTACTTC.

The rearrangement links TRBV19 to TRBJ2-7; D ambiguous. Trimming removed 8 bases at V and 5 bases at J, with 13 bases between. Germline V gives CDR1 LNHDA, CDR2 SQIVND (reference sequence). CDR3 length equals 12 residues. The CDR3 sequence is CASPNYTDEQYF. As DNA, the CDR3 is TGTGCCAGTCCGAATTACACGGACGAGCAGTACTTC.

The J gene is TRBJ2-5, the V gene TRBV6-6; TRBD1 is a possible D gene (5 bases). The CDR3 has 14 amino acids. Trimming cost V 5 bases and J 1 base, with 11 bases left between them. CDR1 is MNHNY and CDR2 is SVGAGI in the germline V gene (reference sequence). The CDR3, as DNA: TGTGCCAGCAGTATGACAGCGTTCCAAGAGACCCAGTACTTC. This codes for CASSMTAFQETQYF.

J is TRBJ1-4 and V is TRBV28; the match to TRBD1 covers 10 bases. Germline trimming cut 5 bases from V and 2 bases from J; bases unmatched to any gene: 8. This CDR3 has 17 amino acids. CDR1 is MDHEN, CDR2 SYDVKM, per germline. The CDR3 region has the DNA TGTGCCAGCAGTAGCCCTGGACAGGGGGTTACTAATGAAAAACTGTTTTTT. Its translation: CASSSPGQGVTNEKLFF.

This chain joins TRBV7-2 and TRBJ1-2; TRBD1 is a possible D gene (5 bases). The CDR3 extends over 16 amino acids. The germline CDR1 and CDR2 sequences are SGHTA and FQGNSA. The V end lost 0 bases, the J end lost 6 bases, and 17 bases lay between the germline ends. The CDR3 coding sequence is TGTGCCAGCAGCTTAGCCCCTGGCAGGGAGGGGCATGGCTACACCTTC. Translating it yields CASSLAPGREGHGYTF.